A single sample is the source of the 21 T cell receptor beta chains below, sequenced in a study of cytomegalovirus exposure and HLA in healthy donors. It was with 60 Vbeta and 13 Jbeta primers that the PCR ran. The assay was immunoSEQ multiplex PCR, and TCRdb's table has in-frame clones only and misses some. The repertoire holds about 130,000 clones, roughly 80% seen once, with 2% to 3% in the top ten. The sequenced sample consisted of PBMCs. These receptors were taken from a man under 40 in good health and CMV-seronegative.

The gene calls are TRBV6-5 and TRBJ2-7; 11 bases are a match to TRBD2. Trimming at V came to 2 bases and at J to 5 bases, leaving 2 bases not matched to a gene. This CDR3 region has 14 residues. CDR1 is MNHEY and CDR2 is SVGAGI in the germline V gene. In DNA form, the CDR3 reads TGTGCCAGCAGTTACAAACTAGCGGGAGACGAGCAGTACTTC. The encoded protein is CASSYKLAGDEQYF.

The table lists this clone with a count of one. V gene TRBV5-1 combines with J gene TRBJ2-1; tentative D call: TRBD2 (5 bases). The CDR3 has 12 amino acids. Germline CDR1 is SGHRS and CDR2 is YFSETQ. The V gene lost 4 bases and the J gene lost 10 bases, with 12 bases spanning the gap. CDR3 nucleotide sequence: TGCGCCAGCAGCCCGCGCGGGTCCGAGCAGTTCTTC. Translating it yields CASSPRGSEQFF.

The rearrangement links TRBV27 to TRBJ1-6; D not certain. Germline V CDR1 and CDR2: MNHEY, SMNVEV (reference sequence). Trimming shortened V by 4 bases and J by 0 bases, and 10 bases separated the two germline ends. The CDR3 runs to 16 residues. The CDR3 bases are TGTGCCAGCAGTTCGCGGGTGGGCTCCTATAATTCACCCCTCCACTTT. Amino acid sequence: CASSSRVGSYNSPLHF.

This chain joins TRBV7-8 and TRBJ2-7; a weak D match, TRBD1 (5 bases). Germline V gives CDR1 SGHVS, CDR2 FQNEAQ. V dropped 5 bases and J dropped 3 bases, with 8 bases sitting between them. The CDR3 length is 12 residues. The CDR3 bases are TGTGCCAGCAGCGGGCAGGGCTACGAGCAGTACTTC. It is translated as CASSGQGYEQYF.

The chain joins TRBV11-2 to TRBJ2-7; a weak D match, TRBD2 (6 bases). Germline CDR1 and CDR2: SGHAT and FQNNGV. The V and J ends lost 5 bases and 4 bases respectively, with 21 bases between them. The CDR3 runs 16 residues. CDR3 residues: CASSQLAGPKHYEQYF. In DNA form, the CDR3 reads TGTGCCAGCAGCCAACTGGCGGGACCTAAGCATTACGAGCAGTACTTC.

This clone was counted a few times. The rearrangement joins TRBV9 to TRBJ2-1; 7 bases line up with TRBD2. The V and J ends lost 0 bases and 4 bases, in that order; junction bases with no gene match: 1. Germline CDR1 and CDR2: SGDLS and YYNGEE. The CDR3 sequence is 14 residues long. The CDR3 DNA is TGTGCCAGCAGCGTAGCTAGCGGTTACAATGAGCAGTTCTTC. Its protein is CASSVASGYNEQFF. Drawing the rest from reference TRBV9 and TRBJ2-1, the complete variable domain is DSGVTQTPKHLITATGQRVTLRCSPRSGDLSVYWYQQSLDQGLQFLIQYYNGEERAKGNILERFSAQQFPDLHSELNLSSLELGDSALYFCASSVASGYNEQFFGPGTRLTVL.

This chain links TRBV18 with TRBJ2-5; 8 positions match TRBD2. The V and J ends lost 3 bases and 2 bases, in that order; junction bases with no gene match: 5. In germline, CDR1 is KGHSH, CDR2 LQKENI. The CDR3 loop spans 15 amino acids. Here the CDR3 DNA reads TGTGCCAGCTCACCGACTCCTAGCGGGCAAGAGACCCAGTACTTC. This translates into CASSPTPSGQETQYF.

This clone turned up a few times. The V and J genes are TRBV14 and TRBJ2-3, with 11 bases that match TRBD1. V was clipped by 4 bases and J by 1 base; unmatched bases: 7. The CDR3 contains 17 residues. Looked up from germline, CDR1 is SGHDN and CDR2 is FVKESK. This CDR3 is CASSPPMDRGRTDTQYF. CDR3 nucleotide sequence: TGTGCCAGCAGCCCGCCTATGGACAGGGGGCGCACAGATACGCAGTATTTT.

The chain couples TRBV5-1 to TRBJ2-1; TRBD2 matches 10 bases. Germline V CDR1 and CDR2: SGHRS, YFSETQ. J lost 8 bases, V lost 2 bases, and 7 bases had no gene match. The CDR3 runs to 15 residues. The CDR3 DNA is TGCGCCAGCAGCTTTATAGCGGGAGGAGGAGATGAGCAGTTCTTC. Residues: CASSFIAGGGDEQFF. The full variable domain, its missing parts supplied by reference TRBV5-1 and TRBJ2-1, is KAGVTQTPRYLIKTRGQQVTLSCSPISGHRSVSWYQQTPGQGLQFLFEYFSETQRNKGNFPGRFSGRQFSNSRSEMNVSTLELGDSALYLCASSFIAGGGDEQFFGPGTRLTVL.

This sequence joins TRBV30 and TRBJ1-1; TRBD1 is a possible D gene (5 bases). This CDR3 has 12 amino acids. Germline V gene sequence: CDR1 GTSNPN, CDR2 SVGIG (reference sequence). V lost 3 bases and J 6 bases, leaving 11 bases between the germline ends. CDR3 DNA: TGTGCCTGGAGGCCGGGGGTAGCTGAAGCTTTCTTT. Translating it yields CAWRPGVAEAFF.

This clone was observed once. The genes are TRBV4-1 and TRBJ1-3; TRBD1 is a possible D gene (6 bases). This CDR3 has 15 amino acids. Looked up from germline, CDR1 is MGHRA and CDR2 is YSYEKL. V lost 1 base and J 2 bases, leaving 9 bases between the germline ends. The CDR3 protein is CASSQVRTAGNTIYF. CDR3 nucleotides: TGCGCCAGCAGCCAAGTCCGGACAGCTGGAAACACCATATATTTT.

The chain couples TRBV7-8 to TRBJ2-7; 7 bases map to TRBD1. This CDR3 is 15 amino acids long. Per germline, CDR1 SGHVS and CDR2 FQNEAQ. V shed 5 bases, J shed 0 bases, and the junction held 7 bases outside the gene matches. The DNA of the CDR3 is TGTGCCAGCAGCCTAGTACAGGGGCCCTCCTACGAGCAGTACTTC. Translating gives CASSLVQGPSYEQYF.

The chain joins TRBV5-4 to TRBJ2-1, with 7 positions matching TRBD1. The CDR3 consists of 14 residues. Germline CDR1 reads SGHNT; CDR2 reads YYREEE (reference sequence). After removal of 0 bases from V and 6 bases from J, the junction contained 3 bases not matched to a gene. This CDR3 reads CASSLGTGSNEQFF. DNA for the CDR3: TGTGCCAGCAGCTTGGGGACAGGATCCAATGAGCAGTTCTTC.

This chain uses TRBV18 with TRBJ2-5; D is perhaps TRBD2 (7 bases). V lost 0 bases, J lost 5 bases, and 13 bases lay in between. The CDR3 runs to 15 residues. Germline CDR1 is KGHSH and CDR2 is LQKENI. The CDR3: CASSPPAGAGETQYF. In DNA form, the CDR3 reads TGTGCCAGCTCACCACCGGCGGGGGCAGGGGAGACCCAGTACTTC. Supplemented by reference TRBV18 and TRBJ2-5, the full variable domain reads NAGVMQNPRHLVRRRGQEARLRCSPMKGHSHVYWYRQLPEEGLKFMVYLQKENIIDESGMPKERFSAEFPKEGPSILRIQQVVRGDSAAYFCASSPPAGAGETQYFGPGTRLLVL.

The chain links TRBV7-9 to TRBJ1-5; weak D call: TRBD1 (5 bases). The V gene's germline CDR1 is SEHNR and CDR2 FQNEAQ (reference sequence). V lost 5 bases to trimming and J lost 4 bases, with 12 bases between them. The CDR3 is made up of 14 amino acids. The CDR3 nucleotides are TGTGCCAGCAGCCTAGACAGCCGGAATCAGCCCCAGCATTTT. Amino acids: CASSLDSRNQPQHF.

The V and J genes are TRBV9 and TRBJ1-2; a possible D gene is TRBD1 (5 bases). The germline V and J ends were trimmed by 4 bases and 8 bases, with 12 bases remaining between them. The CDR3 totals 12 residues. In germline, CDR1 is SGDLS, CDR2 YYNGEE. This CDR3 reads CASSQGRDGYTF. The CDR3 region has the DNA TGTGCCAGCAGCCAAGGGCGGGACGGCTACACCTTC. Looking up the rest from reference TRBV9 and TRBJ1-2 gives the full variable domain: DSGVTQTPKHLITATGQRVTLRCSPRSGDLSVYWYQQSLDQGLQFLIQYYNGEERAKGNILERFSAQQFPDLHSELNLSSLELGDSALYFCASSQGRDGYTFGSGTRLTVV.

The CDR3 sequence is CASSQWSGSSYNEQFF. DNA of the CDR3: TGTGCCAGCAGCCAATGGTCGGGAAGCTCCTACAATGAGCAGTTCTTC. The rearrangement links TRBV9 to TRBJ2-1; possibly TRBD2 for D (5 bases). This CDR3 is 16 amino acids long. The V end was cut by 4 bases, the J end by 0 bases, with 14 bases between. From germline, CDR1 is SGDLS and CDR2 YYNGEE.

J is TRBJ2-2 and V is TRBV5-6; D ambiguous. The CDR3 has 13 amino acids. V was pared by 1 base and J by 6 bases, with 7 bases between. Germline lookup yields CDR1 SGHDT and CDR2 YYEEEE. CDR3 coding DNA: TGTGCCAGCAGCTTGAGGCAGGCCGGGGAGCTGTTTTTT. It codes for CASSLRQAGELFF.

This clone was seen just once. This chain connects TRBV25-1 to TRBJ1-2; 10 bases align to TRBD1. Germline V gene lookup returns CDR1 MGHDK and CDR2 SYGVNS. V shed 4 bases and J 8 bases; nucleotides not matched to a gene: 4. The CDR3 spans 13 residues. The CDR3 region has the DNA TGTGCCAGCAGTGTCGACAGGGGGCGAGGCTACACCTTC. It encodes CASSVDRGRGYTF.

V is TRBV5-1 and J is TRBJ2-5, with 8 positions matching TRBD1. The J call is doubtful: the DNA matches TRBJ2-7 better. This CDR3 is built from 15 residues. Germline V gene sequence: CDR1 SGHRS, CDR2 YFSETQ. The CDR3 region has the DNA TGCGCCAGCAGCTTGACGGCAGGGGGCGGGTACGAGCAGTACTTC. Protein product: CASSLTAGGGYEQYF.

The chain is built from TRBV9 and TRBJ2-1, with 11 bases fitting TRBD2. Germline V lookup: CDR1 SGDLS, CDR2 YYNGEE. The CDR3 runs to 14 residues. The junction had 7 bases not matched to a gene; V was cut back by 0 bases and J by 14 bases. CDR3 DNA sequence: TGTGCCAGCAGCGTAGCCCCCTTAGCGGGAGGGAAGTTCTTC. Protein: CASSVAPLAGGKFF.